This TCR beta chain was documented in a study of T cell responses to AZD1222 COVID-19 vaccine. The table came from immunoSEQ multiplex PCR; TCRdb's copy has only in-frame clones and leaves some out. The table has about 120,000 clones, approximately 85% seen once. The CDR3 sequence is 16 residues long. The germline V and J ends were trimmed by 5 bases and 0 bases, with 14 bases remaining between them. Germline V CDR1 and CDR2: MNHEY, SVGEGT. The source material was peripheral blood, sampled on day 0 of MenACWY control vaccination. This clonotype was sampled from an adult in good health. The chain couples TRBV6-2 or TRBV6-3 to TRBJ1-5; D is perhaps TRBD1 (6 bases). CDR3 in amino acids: CASSHRTVHSNQPQHF. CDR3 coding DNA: TGTGCCAGCAGTCACAGGACAGTTCATAGCAATCAGCCCCAGCATTTT.